This TCR beta chain emerged from a study of blood T cell repertoires in COVID-19. Overall study: Samples representing acute and convalescent COVID-19 were sourced from the United States, Italy and Spain. From T cells, B-cell-depleted T cells, or PBMCs came the material, which was cDNA or gDNA.

How the authors handled the data: Estimates of nucleated cell counts were drawn from the amplification of reference gene primers. The protocol was immunoSEQ multiplex PCR, while the TCRdb copy is restricted to in-frame clones and leaves out a portion. V, J and clone size derive from that table, while D and trimming were established from the DNA sequence. The sample contains under 300,000 clones, around 83% of which appear only once. Trimming at V came to 10 bases and at J to 7 bases, leaving 11 bases not matched to a gene. The CDR3 covers 14 residues. CDR1 is MNHEY and CDR2 is SVGAGI in the germline V gene.

The rearrangement links TRBV6-5 to TRBJ2-1; 9 bases match TRBD1. This sequence was found in a man in his late teens or twenties with active or convalescent COVID-19. Material for sequencing was peripheral blood. CDR3 loop: CATSRTGDGNEQFF. CDR3 nucleotide sequence: TGTGCCACCTCCCGGACAGGGGATGGGAATGAGCAGTTCTTC.